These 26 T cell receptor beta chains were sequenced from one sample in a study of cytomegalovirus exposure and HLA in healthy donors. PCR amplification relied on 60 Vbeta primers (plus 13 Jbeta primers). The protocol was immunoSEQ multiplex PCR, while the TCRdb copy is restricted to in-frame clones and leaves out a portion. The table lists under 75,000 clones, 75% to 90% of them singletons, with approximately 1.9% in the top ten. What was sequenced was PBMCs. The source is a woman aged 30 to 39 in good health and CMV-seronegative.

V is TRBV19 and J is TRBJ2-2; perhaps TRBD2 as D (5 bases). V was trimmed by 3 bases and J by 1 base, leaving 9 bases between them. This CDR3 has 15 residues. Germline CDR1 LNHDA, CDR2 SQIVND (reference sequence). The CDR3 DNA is TGTGCCAGTAGTATGGCGGACTTGAACACCGGGGAGCTGTTTTTT. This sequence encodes CASSMADLNTGELFF.

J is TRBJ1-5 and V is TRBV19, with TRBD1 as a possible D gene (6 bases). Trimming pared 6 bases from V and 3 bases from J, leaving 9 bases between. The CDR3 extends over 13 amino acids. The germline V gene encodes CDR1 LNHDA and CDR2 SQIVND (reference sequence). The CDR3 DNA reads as TGTGCCAGTAGGGACAGAAACAATCAGCCCCAGCATTTT. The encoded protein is CASRDRNNQPQHF.

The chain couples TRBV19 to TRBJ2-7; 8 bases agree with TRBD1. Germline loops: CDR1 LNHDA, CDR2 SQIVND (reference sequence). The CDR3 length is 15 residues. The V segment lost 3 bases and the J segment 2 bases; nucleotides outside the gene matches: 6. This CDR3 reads CASSISQGATYEQYF. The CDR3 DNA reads TGTGCCAGTAGTATTTCCCAGGGGGCGACCTACGAGCAGTACTTC.

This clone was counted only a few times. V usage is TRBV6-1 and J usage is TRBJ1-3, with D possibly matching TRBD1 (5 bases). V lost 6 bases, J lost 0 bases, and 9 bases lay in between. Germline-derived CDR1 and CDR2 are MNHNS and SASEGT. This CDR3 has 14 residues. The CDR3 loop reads CASSTGSSGNTIYF. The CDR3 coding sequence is TGTGCCAGCAGCACAGGAAGCTCTGGAAACACCATATATTTT.

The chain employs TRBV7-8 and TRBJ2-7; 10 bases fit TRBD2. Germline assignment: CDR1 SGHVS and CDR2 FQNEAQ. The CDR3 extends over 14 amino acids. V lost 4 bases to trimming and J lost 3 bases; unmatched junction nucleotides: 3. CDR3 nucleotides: TGTGCCAGCAGCTCGCCTAGCGGGGGCTACGAGCAGTACTTC. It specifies CASSSPSGGYEQYF.

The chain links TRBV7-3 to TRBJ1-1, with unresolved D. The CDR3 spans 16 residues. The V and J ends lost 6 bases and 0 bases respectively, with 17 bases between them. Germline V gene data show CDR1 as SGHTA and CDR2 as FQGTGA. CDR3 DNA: TGTGCCAGCAGTTCCCGGATGGGAGACATGAACACTGAAGCTTTCTTT. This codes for CASSSRMGDMNTEAFF.

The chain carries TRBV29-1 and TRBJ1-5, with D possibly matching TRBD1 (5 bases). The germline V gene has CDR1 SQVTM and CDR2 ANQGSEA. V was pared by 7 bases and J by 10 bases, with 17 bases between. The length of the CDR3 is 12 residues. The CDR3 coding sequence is TGCAGCGGGGGGGACGGCCATGCTCCCCAGCATTTT. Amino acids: CSGGDGHAPQHF.

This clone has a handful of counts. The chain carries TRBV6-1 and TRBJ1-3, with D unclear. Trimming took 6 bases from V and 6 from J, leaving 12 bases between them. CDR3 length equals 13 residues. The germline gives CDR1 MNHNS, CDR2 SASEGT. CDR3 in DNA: TGTGCCAGCAGGGGCCTTATGGTAAACACCATATATTTT. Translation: CASRGLMVNTIYF.

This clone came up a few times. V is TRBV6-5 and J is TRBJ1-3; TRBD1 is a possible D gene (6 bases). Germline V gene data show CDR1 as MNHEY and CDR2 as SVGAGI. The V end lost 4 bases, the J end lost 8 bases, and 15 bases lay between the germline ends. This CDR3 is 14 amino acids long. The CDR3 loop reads CASSSGHYRDTIYF. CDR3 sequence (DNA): TGTGCCAGCAGTTCGGGACATTACCGAGACACCATATATTTT.

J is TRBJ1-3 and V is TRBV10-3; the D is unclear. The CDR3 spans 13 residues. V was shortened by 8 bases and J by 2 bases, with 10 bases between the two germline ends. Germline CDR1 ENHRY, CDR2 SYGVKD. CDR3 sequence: CAIGEGTGNTIYF. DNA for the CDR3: TGTGCCATCGGGGAGGGCACTGGAAACACCATATATTTT.

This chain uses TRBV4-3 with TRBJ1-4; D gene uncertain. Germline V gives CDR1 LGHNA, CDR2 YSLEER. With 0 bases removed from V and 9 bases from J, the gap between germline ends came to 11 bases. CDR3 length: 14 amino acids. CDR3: CASSQDLGNQKLFF. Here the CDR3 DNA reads TGCGCCAGCAGCCAAGATCTCGGGAATCAAAAACTGTTTTTT.

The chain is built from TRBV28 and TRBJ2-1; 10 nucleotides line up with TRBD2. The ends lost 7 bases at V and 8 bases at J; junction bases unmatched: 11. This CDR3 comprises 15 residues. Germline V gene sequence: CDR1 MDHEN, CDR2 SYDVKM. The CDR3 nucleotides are TGTGCCAGCATTCTTAAGCGGGAGGGTGGGTATGAGCAGTTCTTC. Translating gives CASILKREGGYEQFF.

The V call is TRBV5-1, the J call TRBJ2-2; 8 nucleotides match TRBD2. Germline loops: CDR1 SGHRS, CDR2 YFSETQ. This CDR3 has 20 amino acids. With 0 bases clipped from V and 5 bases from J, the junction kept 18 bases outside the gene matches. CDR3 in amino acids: CASSLDGSGRMASGTGELFF. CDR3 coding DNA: TGCGCCAGCAGCTTGGACGGGTCCGGAAGAATGGCTAGCGGGACCGGGGAGCTGTTTTTT.

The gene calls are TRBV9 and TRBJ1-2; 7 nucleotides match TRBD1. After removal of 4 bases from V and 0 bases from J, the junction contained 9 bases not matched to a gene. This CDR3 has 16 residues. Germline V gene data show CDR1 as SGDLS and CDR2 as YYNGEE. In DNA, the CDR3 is TGTGCCAGCAGCTCCAGACAGGGCCAAGCTAACTATGGCTACACCTTC. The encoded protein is CASSSRQGQANYGYTF.

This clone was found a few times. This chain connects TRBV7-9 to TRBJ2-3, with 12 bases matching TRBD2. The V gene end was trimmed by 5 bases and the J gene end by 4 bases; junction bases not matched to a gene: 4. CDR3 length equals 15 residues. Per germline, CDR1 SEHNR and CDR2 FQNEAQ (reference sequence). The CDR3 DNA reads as TGTGCCAGCAGCGAGACTAGCGGGAGCTCAGATACGCAGTATTTT. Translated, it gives CASSETSGSSDTQYF.

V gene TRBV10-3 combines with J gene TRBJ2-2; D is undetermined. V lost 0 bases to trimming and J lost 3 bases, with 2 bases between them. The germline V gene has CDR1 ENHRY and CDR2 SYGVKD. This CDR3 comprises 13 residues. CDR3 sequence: CAISESDTGELFF. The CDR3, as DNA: TGTGCCATCAGTGAGTCCGACACCGGGGAGCTGTTTTTT.

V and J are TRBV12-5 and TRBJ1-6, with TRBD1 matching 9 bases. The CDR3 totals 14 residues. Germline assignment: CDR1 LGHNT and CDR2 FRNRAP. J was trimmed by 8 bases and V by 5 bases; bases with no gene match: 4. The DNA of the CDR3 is TGTGCTAGTGGTCACGGGACAGGGTATTCACCCCTCCACTTT. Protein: CASGHGTGYSPLHF.

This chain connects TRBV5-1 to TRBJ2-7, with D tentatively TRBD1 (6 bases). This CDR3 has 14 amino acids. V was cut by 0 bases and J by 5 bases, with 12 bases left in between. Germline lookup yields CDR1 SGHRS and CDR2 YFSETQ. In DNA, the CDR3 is TGCGCCAGCAGCTTGGAGTTCAGGGGCAACGAGCAGTACTTC. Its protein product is CASSLEFRGNEQYF.

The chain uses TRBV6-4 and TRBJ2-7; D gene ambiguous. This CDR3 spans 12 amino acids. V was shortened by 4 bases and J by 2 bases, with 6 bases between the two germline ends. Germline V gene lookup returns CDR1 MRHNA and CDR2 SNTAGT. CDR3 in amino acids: CASSGSPYEQYF. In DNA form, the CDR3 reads TGTGCCAGCAGTGGTTCTCCCTACGAGCAGTACTTC.

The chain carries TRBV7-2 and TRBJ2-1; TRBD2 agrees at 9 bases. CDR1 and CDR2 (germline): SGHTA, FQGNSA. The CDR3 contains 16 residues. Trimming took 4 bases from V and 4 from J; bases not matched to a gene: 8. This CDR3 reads CASSSQAGGFYNEQFF. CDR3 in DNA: TGTGCCAGCAGCTCCCAAGCGGGGGGCTTTTACAATGAGCAGTTCTTC.

The CDR3: CASSIGSRGQLNTEAFF. The CDR3 DNA is TGTGCCAGTAGTATAGGGTCCCGGGGACAACTGAACACTGAAGCTTTCTTT. V usage is TRBV19 and J usage is TRBJ1-1; D is perhaps TRBD1 (6 bases). The CDR3 runs 17 residues. Germline lookup yields CDR1 LNHDA and CDR2 SQIVND (reference sequence). The V end was cut by 1 base, the J end by 0 bases, with 15 bases between. Variable domain in full (rest from reference TRBV19 and TRBJ1-1): DGGITQSPKYLFRKEGQNVTLSCEQNLNHDAMYWYRQDPGQGLRLIYYSQIVNDFQKGDIAEGYSVSREKKESFPLTVTSAQKNPTAFYLCASSIGSRGQLNTEAFFGQGTRLTVV.

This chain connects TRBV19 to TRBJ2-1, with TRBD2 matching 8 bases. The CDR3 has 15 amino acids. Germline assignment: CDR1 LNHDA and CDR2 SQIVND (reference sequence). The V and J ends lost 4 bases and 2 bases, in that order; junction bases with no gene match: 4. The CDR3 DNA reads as TGTGCCAGTAGTACTAGCGGGCATACCTACAATGAGCAGTTCTTC. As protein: CASSTSGHTYNEQFF. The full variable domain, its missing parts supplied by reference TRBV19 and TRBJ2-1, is DGGITQSPKYLFRKEGQNVTLSCEQNLNHDAMYWYRQDPGQGLRLIYYSQIVNDFQKGDIAEGYSVSREKKESFPLTVTSAQKNPTAFYLCASSTSGHTYNEQFFGPGTRLTVL.

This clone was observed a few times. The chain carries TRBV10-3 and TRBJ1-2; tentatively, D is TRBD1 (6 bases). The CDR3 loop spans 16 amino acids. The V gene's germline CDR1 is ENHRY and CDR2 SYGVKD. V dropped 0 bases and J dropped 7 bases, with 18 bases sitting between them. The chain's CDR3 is CAISESGNQGLSGYTF. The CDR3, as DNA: TGTGCCATCAGTGAGTCGGGAAATCAGGGGCTAAGTGGCTACACCTTC.

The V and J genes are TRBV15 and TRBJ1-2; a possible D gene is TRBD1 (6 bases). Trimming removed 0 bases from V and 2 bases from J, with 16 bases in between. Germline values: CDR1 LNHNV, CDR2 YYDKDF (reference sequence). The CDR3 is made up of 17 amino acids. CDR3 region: CATSRDRTAAWNYGYTF. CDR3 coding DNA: TGTGCCACCAGCAGAGATAGGACAGCCGCCTGGAACTATGGCTACACCTTC.

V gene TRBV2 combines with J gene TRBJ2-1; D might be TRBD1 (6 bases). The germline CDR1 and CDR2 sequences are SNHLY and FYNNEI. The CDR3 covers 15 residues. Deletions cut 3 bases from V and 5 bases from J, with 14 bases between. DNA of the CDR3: TGTGCCAGCAGTGACCCCGGGACAAAAGACAATGAGCAGTTCTTC. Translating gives CASSDPGTKDNEQFF. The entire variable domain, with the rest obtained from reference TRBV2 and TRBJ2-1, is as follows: EPEVTQTPSHQVTQMGQEVILRCVPISNHLYFYWYRQILGQKVEFLVSFYNNEISEKSEIFDDQFSVERPDGSNFTLKIRSTKLEDSAMYFCASSDPGTKDNEQFFGPGTRLTVL.

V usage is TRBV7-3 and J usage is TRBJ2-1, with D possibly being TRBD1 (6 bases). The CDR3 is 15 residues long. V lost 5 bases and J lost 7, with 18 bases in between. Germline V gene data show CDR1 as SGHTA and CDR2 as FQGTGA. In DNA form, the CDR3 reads TGTGCCAGCAGCGCCTCCGCAGGGGTAGCGAATGAGCAGTTCTTC. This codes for CASSASAGVANEQFF.